This T cell receptor beta chain is drawn from a study of blood T cell repertoires in COVID-19 (dated by TCRdb to 2019 to 2021). Regarding the research as a whole: Collaborator samples came from the United States, Italy and Spain and covered acute and convalescent phases of COVID-19. The prospective study material was composed of cDNA or gDNA derived from T cells, B-cell-depleted T cells, or PBMCs. Subjects who had been exposed to COVID-19, were actively infected with it, or had recovered from it provided the deeply sampled blood TCRbeta repertoires that made up the dataset. The repertoires were released in a freely available public database intended as a resource for research on the immune response to SARS-CoV-2. The samples were drawn from the first 160 participants of the ongoing ImmuneRACE study and from 950 to 1,500 subjects provided by 6 global collaborators. A de-identified subject ID, COVID-19 status, age in years and sex were almost always included in the sample metadata. Where HLA class I and class II types were available, the types were taken from metadata supplied by the sample provider, not from assay-based typing.

The immunoSEQ Assay, a bias-controlled multiplex PCR, was used to amplify TCRbeta CDR3 regions from genomic DNA. Concerning the study's data processing: The number of nucleated cells in each sample was estimated from the amplification of reference gene primers within the assay. Sequence reads were collapsed and filtered to measure the absolute abundance of every unique TCRbeta CDR3 rearrangement. For each sample, productive Simpson clonality was calculated by taking the square root of Simpson's diversity index across productive rearrangements. Not all clones reach the TCRdb copy of this immuneACCESS table, which keeps in-frame sequences only. Checked studies attribute under half of the gap to unresolved V genes and leave the rest unexplained. V and J calls and clone size are as listed in that table; D and trimming were resolved from the DNA. The sample includes about 36,000 clones, with roughly nine tenths observed a single time. The top ten hold roughly 21% of the sample.

Measured from the cysteine to the phenylalanine, the CDR3 is 13 residues long. The entry retains the CDR3 DNA only, 39 bases that are in frame from base 1. Based on the germline V gene (reference sequence), the CDR1 and CDR2 sequences are SSHAT and FNYEAQ. Note on this clone: Its binding antigen is unknown. Mismatch with germline at one junction end may stem from a read error.

Broad study findings and their caveats: The quantity of clinical and demographic metadata differed by source and by participant and was supplied without curation.

Whole blood was collected in K2EDTA tubes by collaborating institutions according to the institutions' own protocols. For TCRbeta analysis, collaborators shipped samples in one of three forms: frozen whole blood, isolated PBMCs, or DNA extracted from either of those sample types. The TCR originated in a man in his fifties or sixties with acute or convalescent COVID-19. This chain is built from TRBV7-7 and TRBJ1-4, with the D gene too uncertain to name. Sequencing input: peripheral blood. The CDR3 reads CASSPRLEEKLFF. In nucleotides, the sequence is TGTGCTAGCAGCCCCCGGCTGGAGGAAAAACTGTTTTTT.